The sequence of this TCR beta chain was determined in a study of blood T cells in healthy people across ages. Germline values: CDR1 MGHRA, CDR2 YSYEKL. The CDR3 is made up of 15 amino acids. V dropped 0 bases and J dropped 7 bases, with 13 bases sitting between them. This clonotype showed up just a few times. A J-beta primer mix and a sample-barcoded 5' primer were used in a second PCR of about 7 to 12 cycles. TCRdb redid the calling of the 5' RACE reads with MiXCR, one entry per CDR3 protein. Of about 730,000 distinct CDR3 sequences in the sample, about 40% were seen once. Isolation per sample recovered at least 6 million PBMCs.

The source is a woman aged 60-75 years in good health. V usage is TRBV4-1 and J usage is TRBJ2-1; the D call may be TRBD1 or TRBD2 (7 bases each). The specimen sequenced was blood. For the CDR3, the DNA is TGCGCCAGCAGCCAAGAAGGCCAGGGGGGGAATGAGCAGTTCTTC. This encodes CASSQEGQGGNEQFF.